Presented here are 30 T cell receptor beta chains from one specimen sequenced in a study of shared clonotypes between healthy human individuals. The protocol was immunoSEQ multiplex PCR, while the TCRdb copy is restricted to in-frame clones and leaves out a portion. The table includes roughly 2 million clones, around 96% detected once. Naive CD8 cells lacked CD45RO and underwent positive selection for CCR7, leaving out terminally differentiated effector memory CD45RA+ cells. The material sequenced was naive CD8+ T cells sorted from blood. These receptors were taken from a man aged 18 to 30 in good health.

The V call is TRBV7-9, the J call TRBJ1-1, with 7 bases identical to TRBD1. Germline V CDR1 and CDR2: SEHNR, FQNEAQ (reference sequence). V was pared by 5 bases and J by 8 bases, with 8 bases of the junction left unmatched. The CDR3 loop spans 13 amino acids. Here the CDR3 reads CASSVTGDSEAFF. The CDR3 coding sequence is TGTGCCAGCAGCGTAACAGGGGACTCCGAAGCTTTCTTT.

The rearrangement uses TRBV7-8 and TRBJ1-3; TRBD1 matches at 11 bases. V lost 5 bases and J lost 1; bases outside the gene matches: 4. This CDR3 spans 16 amino acids. Germline CDR1 is SGHVS and CDR2 is FQNEAQ. The CDR3 DNA reads TGTGCCAGCAGCCAAGGGACAGGGGGTTCTGGAAACACCATATATTTT. Residues: CASSQGTGGSGNTIYF.

This clone was seen only once. V usage is TRBV9 and J usage is TRBJ2-1; 8 nucleotides agree with TRBD2. V trimming: 3 bases; J trimming: 8 bases; junction bases outside the gene matches: 13. Looked up from germline, CDR1 is SGDLS and CDR2 is YYNGEE. This CDR3 spans 16 amino acids. CDR3 sequence reads: CASSAGGDYPSDEQFF. CDR3 nucleotide sequence: TGTGCCAGCAGCGCCGGGGGGGACTACCCTTCCGATGAGCAGTTCTTC.

The CDR3 nucleotides read TGTGCCAGCAGCTCACCCCCCCGGACAGGGGAACTAGCCAAAAACATTCAGTACTTC. This sequence encodes CASSSPPRTGELAKNIQYF. The chain links TRBV11-2 to TRBJ2-4; 9 bases map to TRBD1. After removal of 4 bases from V and 0 bases from J, the junction contained 13 bases not matched to a gene. The germline V gene encodes CDR1 SGHAT and CDR2 FQNNGV. This CDR3 is 19 amino acids long.

V and J are TRBV28 and TRBJ2-3, with TRBD2 as a possible D gene (6 bases). This CDR3 contains 15 residues. The germline V and J ends were trimmed by 3 bases and 6 bases, with 16 bases remaining between them. Germline V gene data show CDR1 as MDHEN and CDR2 as SYDVKM. CDR3 DNA: TGTGCCAGCAGTTTGGCGGGGCAAGTTGGCGATACGCAGTATTTT. Translating it yields CASSLAGQVGDTQYF.

The chain combines TRBV7-9 with TRBJ2-1; a weak D match, TRBD2 (6 bases). This CDR3 comprises 11 residues. Germline V lookup: CDR1 SEHNR, CDR2 FQNEAQ (reference sequence). V was trimmed by 6 bases and J by 7 bases, leaving 7 bases between them. Here the CDR3 DNA reads TGTGCCAGCAGGGGACTGAATGAGCAGTTCTTC. Translating it yields CASRGLNEQFF.

This sequence joins TRBV29-1 and TRBJ2-7; TRBD2 matches 9 bases. V was clipped by 3 bases and J by 1 base; unmatched bases: 4. The CDR3 sequence is 14 residues long. Germline CDR1 reads SQVTM; CDR2 reads ANQGSEA. The CDR3 region has the DNA TGCAGCGTTGACGGCGGGGGGGCATCCTACGAGCAGTACTTC. Protein sequence: CSVDGGGASYEQYF.

This clone has only one observation. The same CDR3 is also encoded by other DNA sequences in this sample. The chain links TRBV7-9 to TRBJ2-7; D is ambiguous. V was trimmed by 3 bases and J by 2 bases, leaving 8 bases between them. Germline V gene data show CDR1 as SEHNR and CDR2 as FQNEAQ (reference sequence). The CDR3 contains 13 residues. CDR3 in DNA: TGTGCCAGCAGCTTTGGAGAAGCCTACGAGCAGTACTTC. Residues: CASSFGEAYEQYF.

This clone was detected ten times or more. The chain employs TRBV7-9 and TRBJ2-3; TRBD2 might be the D (6 bases). The CDR3 is 15 residues long. Trimming took 2 bases from V and 3 from J, leaving 12 bases between them. Germline CDR1 and CDR2: SEHNR and FQNEAQ (reference sequence). The DNA for the CDR3 is TGTGCCAGCAGCTTATATCTTGGAGGGACAGATACGCAGTATTTT. It translates to CASSLYLGGTDTQYF.

This clone was recorded once. The chain recombines TRBV27 with TRBJ1-6, with TRBD1 identical over 8 bases. In germline, CDR1 is MNHEY, CDR2 SMNVEV (reference sequence). CDR3 size: 16 residues. V trimming: 3 bases; J trimming: 12 bases; junction bases outside the gene matches: 13. The CDR3 DNA follows: TGTGCCAGCAGTTTCGCCCCGGACAGGGTTGCGGAACCCCTCCACTTT. Protein product: CASSFAPDRVAEPLHF.

This rearrangement joins TRBV15 to TRBJ2-3; D may be TRBD2 (5 bases). The V end lost 0 bases, the J end lost 0 bases, and 13 bases lay between the germline ends. The length of the CDR3 is 17 residues. The germline V gene has CDR1 LNHNV and CDR2 YYDKDF (reference sequence). This chain's CDR3 is CATSRDRGADSTDTQYF. The CDR3 DNA is TGTGCCACCAGCAGAGATCGGGGAGCGGACAGCACAGATACGCAGTATTTT. The complete variable domain, with remaining parts taken from reference TRBV15 and TRBJ2-3, reads DAMVIQNPRYQVTQFGKPVTLSCSQTLNHNVMYWYQQKSSQAPKLLFHYYDKDFNNEADTPDNFQSRRPNTSFCFLDIRSPGLGDTAMYLCATSRDRGADSTDTQYFGPGTRLTVL.

Of note for this clone: Compared with germline, one end of the junction differs, possibly owing to a read error. This chain uses TRBV10-3 with TRBJ2-2; D is possibly TRBD1 or TRBD2 (5 bases each). Germline V lookup: CDR1 ENHRY, CDR2 SYGVKD. There are 16 residues in the CDR3. The CDR3 loop is CAFSAGTASNTGELFF. DNA for the CDR3: TGTGCCTTCAGTGCCGGGACGGCAAGTAACACCGGGGAGCTGTTTTTT.

J is TRBJ2-1 and V is TRBV7-8, with TRBD2 matching 13 bases. Germline trimming cut 4 bases from V and 5 bases from J; bases unmatched to any gene: 5. Per germline, CDR1 SGHVS and CDR2 FQNEAQ. This CDR3 region has 16 residues. This CDR3 reads CASSWGLAGFHNEQFF. The CDR3 DNA is TGTGCCAGCAGCTGGGGACTAGCGGGATTCCACAATGAGCAGTTCTTC.

In regard to this clone: Different DNA sequences within this sample yield the same CDR3. The J gene is TRBJ2-7, the V gene TRBV28; D unresolved. The germline V gene has CDR1 MDHEN and CDR2 SYDVKM. The V gene lost 2 bases and the J gene lost 4 bases, with 6 bases spanning the gap. This CDR3 spans 12 amino acids. CDR3 DNA: TGTGCCAGCAGTTTACGAGCTTACGAGCAGTACTTC. The encoded protein is CASSLRAYEQYF.

The V gene is TRBV27, the J gene TRBJ2-7; D is tentatively TRBD1 or TRBD2 (5 bases each). CDR3 size: 14 residues. CDR1 MNHEY and CDR2 SMNVEV come from the germline V gene (reference sequence). Trimming took 4 bases from V and 2 from J, leaving 12 bases between them. The CDR3 is CASSSYGTTYEQYF. CDR3 nucleotide sequence: TGTGCCAGCAGTTCGTACGGGACGACCTACGAGCAGTACTTC.

This chain connects TRBV7-6 to TRBJ1-1; TRBD1 is a possible D gene (6 bases). In germline, CDR1 is SGHVS, CDR2 FNYEAQ. CDR3 size: 19 residues. The V and J ends lost 4 bases and 0 bases respectively, with 24 bases between them. CDR3 loop: CASSSQGWEKMDMNTEAFF. The CDR3 coding sequence is TGTGCCAGCAGCTCACAGGGTTGGGAGAAAATGGACATGAACACTGAAGCTTTCTTT.

The V call is TRBV25-1, the J call TRBJ2-2; D possibly corresponds to TRBD1 (7 bases). V lost 4 bases and J 1 base, leaving 19 bases between the germline ends. This CDR3 is 18 amino acids long. Germline CDR1 MGHDK, CDR2 SYGVNS. CDR3 protein: CASSGLNPGGGNTGELFF. DNA of the CDR3: TGTGCCAGCAGTGGGCTAAATCCAGGGGGAGGGAACACCGGGGAGCTGTTTTTT.

The chain links TRBV11-2 to TRBJ2-7; D perhaps matches TRBD1 (6 bases). Per the germline V gene, CDR1 is SGHAT and CDR2 is FQNNGV. Trimming pared 6 bases from V and 6 bases from J, leaving 15 bases between. The CDR3 contains 13 residues. The CDR3 loop reads CASSRTGSSEQYF. CDR3 nucleotide sequence: TGTGCCAGCAGTCGTACAGGGTCTAGCGAGCAGTACTTC.

With respect to this clone: This specimen includes other DNA sequences encoding the same CDR3. This chain connects TRBV7-9 to TRBJ2-7, with unresolved D. V was shortened by 2 bases and J by 4 bases, with 6 bases between the two germline ends. This CDR3 comprises 12 residues. CDR1 and CDR2 from the germline V gene are SEHNR and FQNEAQ (reference sequence). The CDR3 is CASSLTHYEQYF. CDR3 nucleotide sequence: TGTGCCAGCAGCTTAACACATTACGAGCAGTACTTC.

The chain joins TRBV27 to TRBJ1-2; 7 bases fit TRBD1. After removal of 6 bases from V and 4 bases from J, the junction contained 11 bases not matched to a gene. The CDR3 loop spans 15 amino acids. From germline, CDR1 is MNHEY and CDR2 SMNVEV (reference sequence). CDR3 loop: CASSPARQGSYGYTF. For the CDR3, the DNA is TGTGCCAGCAGCCCCGCCCGACAGGGCAGCTATGGCTACACCTTC.

The genes are TRBV11-2 and TRBJ2-5; D is unclear. The CDR3 covers 14 residues. The germline V gene encodes CDR1 SGHAT and CDR2 FQNNGV. Trimming stripped 1 base from V and 2 bases from J, with 8 bases between. CDR3 coding DNA: TGTGCCAGCAGCTTAGTCTCGGAGCAAGAGACCCAGTACTTC. Translating gives CASSLVSEQETQYF.

With regard to this clone: At the DNA level, this CDR3 is encoded by other sequences in the same sample as well. This CDR3 reads CSVDSGQGYEQYF. In DNA, the CDR3 is TGCAGCGTGGACTCGGGACAGGGTTACGAGCAGTACTTC. The rearrangement uses TRBV29-1 and TRBJ2-7; 9 nucleotides line up with TRBD1. The germline gives CDR1 SQVTM, CDR2 ANQGSEA. There are 13 residues in the CDR3. J lost 4 bases, V lost 6 bases, and 7 bases had no gene match.

To note about this clone: The sample contains more than one DNA sequence encoding this CDR3. This chain connects TRBV5-1 to TRBJ2-7; 8 bases match TRBD1. Germline V lookup: CDR1 SGHRS, CDR2 YFSETQ. The CDR3 runs to 13 residues. The V and J ends lost 4 bases and 3 bases, in that order; junction bases with no gene match: 3. This CDR3 reads CASSNGQGYEQYF. CDR3 coding DNA: TGCGCCAGCAGCAATGGACAGGGCTACGAGCAGTACTTC.

This sequence joins TRBV27 and TRBJ1-2, with D hard to call. CDR1 is MNHEY and CDR2 is SMNVEV in the germline V gene (reference sequence). Deletions cut 3 bases from V and 3 bases from J, with 8 bases between. This CDR3 contains 13 residues. The CDR3 region has the DNA TGTGCCAGCAGTTTTGGGATACACTATGGCTACACCTTC. It is translated as CASSFGIHYGYTF.

This chain connects TRBV6-1 to TRBJ2-7, with D possibly being TRBD2 (5 bases). The CDR3 sequence is 16 residues long. The germline V and J ends were trimmed by 3 bases and 6 bases, with 21 bases remaining between them. Germline V gives CDR1 MNHNS, CDR2 SASEGT. The CDR3 here is CASSDISSKGGLEQYF. The CDR3, as DNA: TGTGCCAGCAGTGACATATCTTCAAAAGGAGGCCTCGAGCAGTACTTC.

Of note for this clone: Other nucleotide sequences in the sample specify the same CDR3. Written as DNA, the CDR3 is TGTGCCACCAGCAGAGACAGGGGAAGATACAATGAGCAGTTCTTC. Encoded protein: CATSRDRGRYNEQFF. The chain is built from TRBV15 and TRBJ2-1; D possibly corresponds to TRBD1 (6 bases). Germline V gene data show CDR1 as LNHNV and CDR2 as YYDKDF (reference sequence). Between the trimmed V and J ends, which lost 0 bases and 4 bases, there was a span of 10 bases. CDR3 length: 15 amino acids.

This chain links TRBV4-2 with TRBJ2-5; 10 nucleotides line up with TRBD2. Germline V gene lookup returns CDR1 LGHNA and CDR2 YNFKEQ. The CDR3 extends over 14 amino acids. V gave up 8 bases and J gave up 2 bases; unmatched junction bases: 5. The CDR3 bases are TGTGCCAGCTCCCAACTAGCGGGGCAAGAGACCCAGTACTTC. Translating it yields CASSQLAGQETQYF.

The chain uses TRBV15 and TRBJ1-2, with 9 bases aligning to TRBD1. CDR1 and CDR2 from the germline V gene are LNHNV and YYDKDF (reference sequence). The CDR3 is 15 residues long. Trimming took 1 base from V and 8 from J; bases not matched to a gene: 8. The CDR3 DNA follows: TGTGCCACCAGCAGAGGTGGGACAGGGTTTCGCGGCTACACCTTC. Translation: CATSRGGTGFRGYTF.

This chain uses TRBV4-1 with TRBJ2-5; tentatively, D is TRBD2 (7 bases). The CDR3 totals 15 residues. The ends were cut back, 3 bases at V and 4 bases at J, with 15 bases in the middle. Germline lookup yields CDR1 MGHRA and CDR2 YSYEKL. The CDR3, as DNA: TGCGCCAGCAGCCACCCGTGGGAGGGGGGAGAGACCCAGTACTTC. As protein: CASSHPWEGGETQYF.

This chain uses TRBV2 with TRBJ2-7; D is possibly TRBD1 (6 bases). There are 15 residues in the CDR3. V dropped 1 base and J dropped 3 bases, with 13 bases sitting between them. Germline V CDR1 and CDR2: SNHLY, FYNNEI. The CDR3 DNA is TGTGCCAGCAGTGAAGGGGGTGCAGGGGACTACGAGCAGTACTTC. Translated: CASSEGGAGDYEQYF.